This note documents a single TCR beta chain sequence. No antigen is known for it. Base qualities are missing; no much larger clone stands one base away. Library preparation employed the immunoSEQ multiplex PCR assay. For most patients, genomic DNA was isolated with the Qiagen DNeasy Blood and Tissue Kit and sent frozen to Adaptive Biotechnologies for TCR sequencing. High-throughput TCR-beta CDR3 sequencing of genomic DNA from most patients was performed by Adaptive Biotechnologies. In the paper's pipeline: TCR sequencing data for over 15 patients were retrieved from Adaptive's ImmunoSEQ software; three other patients were processed with MiXCR and VDJtools. To correct CD4 versus CD8 sorting errors, sequences present in both subsets at a frequency ratio below 5:1 were removed. CDR3 nucleotide sequences shared between donor and recipient were removed because the origin of such sequences could not be assigned. At least 2-fold expansion over unstimulated cells and a minimum CFSE-low frequency of 0.002% (template counts) or 0.001% (read counts) were required for clones to be classified as alloreactive. Clones were considered mappable if detected in sequenced pre-transplant spleen, lymph node, or MLR CFSE-low populations of the donor or recipient. Cumulative frequency of alloreactive clones was calculated as a percentage of all sequences weighted by copy number. TCRdb mirrors the immuneACCESS table, restricted to in-frame sequences. Some clones are absent from its copies; in checked studies, under half trace to an unresolved V gene, and the reason for the others is unknown. That table furnishes V, J and clone size, whereas the DNA furnished D and trimming. The sample table records some 100,000 clones; about 90% of these occur just once. The top ten clones comprise roughly 0.97% of the sample.

The CDR3 numbers 19 residues from cysteine through phenylalanine. Only CDR3 DNA remains: 57 bases, in frame from the first base. The germline V gene encodes CDR1 SGHAT and CDR2 FQNNGV. Ends trimmed: V by 0 bases, J by 6 bases; bases unmatched to a gene: 11. This entry comes from a study of graft-versus-host responses after intestinal transplantation (dated by TCRdb to the early 2020s). In the study overall: Multivisceral, liver-intestinal, or isolated intestinal transplants were received by the recipients. To identify alloreactive clones, pre-transplant mixed lymphocyte reaction products were sequenced and compared with unstimulated pre-transplant donor and recipient T cells. Rather than going through the commercial service, samples from three later patients were sequenced in-house on an Illumina MiSeq and processed with MiXCR. Every recipient was given anti-thymocyte globulin induction, followed by roughly 3 years of maintenance tacrolimus and steroids. Graft-versus-host and host-versus-graft alloreactive T cell clones were tracked in the graft, circulation and bone marrow after intestinal transplantation using bulk TCR-beta CDR3 sequencing. Of the 20 to 25 intestinal transplant recipients enrolled in the cohort, one of whom was a retransplant, 3 patients without pretransplant specimens were excluded. A peak of at least 4% donor T cells among recipient peripheral blood mononuclear cells was the definition used for donor T cell macrochimerism. Overall study outcomes, separate from this receptor: Patients with donor T cell macrochimerism had high GvH to HvG T cell clonal ratios in their allografts. GvH clones were detected in recipient bone marrow, and some appeared earlier in ileal mucosa or blood, consistent with an intestinal mucosal origin. The conclusions were limited by the relatively low number and heterogeneity of the intestinal transplant patients. Early after transplant, declines in HvG clones were associated with peak levels of circulating GvH clones.

Per the publication, the time point label means: cells obtained before transplantation from donor or recipient. CD3+CD4+ and CD3+CD8+ populations were FACS-sorted from unstimulated pre-transplant donor and recipient cells taken from spleen or lymph nodes. The sequencing used unstimulated CD4+ T cells sorted from spleen or lymph node cells, collected before transplant. The TCR comes from a human donor who was the organ donor for an intestinal transplant. The chain links TRBV11-2 with TRBJ1-4; 12 middle bases align to TRBD1. The CDR3 region reads CASSLDRGQGARRHEKLFF. The DNA reads as follows: TGTGCCAGCAGCTTAGATAGGGGACAGGGGGCGCGGAGACATGAAAAACTGTTTTTT.